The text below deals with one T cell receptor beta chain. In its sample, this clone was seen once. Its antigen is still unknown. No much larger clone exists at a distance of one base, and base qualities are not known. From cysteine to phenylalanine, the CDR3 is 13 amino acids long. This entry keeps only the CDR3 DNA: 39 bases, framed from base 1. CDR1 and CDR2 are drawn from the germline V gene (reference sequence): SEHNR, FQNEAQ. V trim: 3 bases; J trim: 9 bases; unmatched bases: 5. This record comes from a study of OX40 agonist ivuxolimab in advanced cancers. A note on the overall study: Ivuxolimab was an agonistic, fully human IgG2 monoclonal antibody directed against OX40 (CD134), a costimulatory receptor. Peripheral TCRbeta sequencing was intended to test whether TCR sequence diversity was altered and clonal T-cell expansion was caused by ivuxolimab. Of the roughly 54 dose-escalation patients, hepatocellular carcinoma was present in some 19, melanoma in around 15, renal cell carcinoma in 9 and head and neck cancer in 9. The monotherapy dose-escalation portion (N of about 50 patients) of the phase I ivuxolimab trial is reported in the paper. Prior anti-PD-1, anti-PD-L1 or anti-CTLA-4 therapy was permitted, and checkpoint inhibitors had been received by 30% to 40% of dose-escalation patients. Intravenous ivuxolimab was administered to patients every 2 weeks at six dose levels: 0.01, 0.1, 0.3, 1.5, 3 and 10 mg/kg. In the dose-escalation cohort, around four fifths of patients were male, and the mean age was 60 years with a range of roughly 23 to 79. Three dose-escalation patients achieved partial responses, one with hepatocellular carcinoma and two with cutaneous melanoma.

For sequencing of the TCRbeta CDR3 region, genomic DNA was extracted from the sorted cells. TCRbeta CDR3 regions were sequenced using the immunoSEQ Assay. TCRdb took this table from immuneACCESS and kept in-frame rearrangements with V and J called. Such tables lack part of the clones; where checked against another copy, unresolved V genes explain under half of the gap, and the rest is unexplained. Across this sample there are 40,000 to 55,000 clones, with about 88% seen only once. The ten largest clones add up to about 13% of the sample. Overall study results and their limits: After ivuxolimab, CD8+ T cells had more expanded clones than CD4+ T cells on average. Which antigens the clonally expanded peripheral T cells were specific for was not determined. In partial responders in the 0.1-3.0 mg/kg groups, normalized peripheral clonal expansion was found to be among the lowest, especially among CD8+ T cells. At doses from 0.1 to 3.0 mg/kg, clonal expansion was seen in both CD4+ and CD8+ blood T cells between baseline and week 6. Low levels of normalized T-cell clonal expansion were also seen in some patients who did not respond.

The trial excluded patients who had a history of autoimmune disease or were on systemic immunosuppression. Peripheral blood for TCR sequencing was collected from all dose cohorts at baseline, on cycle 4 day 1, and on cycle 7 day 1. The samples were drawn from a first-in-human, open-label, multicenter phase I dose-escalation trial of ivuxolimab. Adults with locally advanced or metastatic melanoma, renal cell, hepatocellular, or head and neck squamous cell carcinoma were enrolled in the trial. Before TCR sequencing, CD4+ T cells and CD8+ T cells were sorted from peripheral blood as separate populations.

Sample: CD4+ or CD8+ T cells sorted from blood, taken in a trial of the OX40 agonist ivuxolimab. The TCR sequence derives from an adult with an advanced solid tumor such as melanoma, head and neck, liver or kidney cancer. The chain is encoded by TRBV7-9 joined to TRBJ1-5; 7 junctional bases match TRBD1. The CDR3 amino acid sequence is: CASSLNRDRPQHF. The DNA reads TGTGCCAGCAGCTTGAACCGGGACAGGCCCCAGCATTTT. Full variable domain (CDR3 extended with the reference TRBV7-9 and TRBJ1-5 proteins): DTGVSQNPRHKITKRGQNVTFRCDPISEHNRLYWYRQTLGQGPEFLTYFQNEAQLEKSRLLSDRFSAERPKGSFSTLEIQRTEQGDSAMYLCASSLNRDRPQHFGDGTRLSIL.